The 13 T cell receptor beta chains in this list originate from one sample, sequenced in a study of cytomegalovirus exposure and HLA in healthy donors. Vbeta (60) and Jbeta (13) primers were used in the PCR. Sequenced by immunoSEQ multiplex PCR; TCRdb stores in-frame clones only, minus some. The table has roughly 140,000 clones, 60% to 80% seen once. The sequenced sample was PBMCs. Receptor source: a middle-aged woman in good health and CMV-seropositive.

CDR3 bases: TGTGCCAGCAGCCTAGGACAGGGGACCCCCTACGAGCAGTACTTC. Protein sequence: CASSLGQGTPYEQYF. The chain employs TRBV27 and TRBJ2-7; 9 bases are shared with TRBD1. CDR1 is MNHEY, CDR2 SMNVEV, per germline (reference sequence). The CDR3 spans 15 residues. V shed 6 bases and J 2 bases; nucleotides not matched to a gene: 8.

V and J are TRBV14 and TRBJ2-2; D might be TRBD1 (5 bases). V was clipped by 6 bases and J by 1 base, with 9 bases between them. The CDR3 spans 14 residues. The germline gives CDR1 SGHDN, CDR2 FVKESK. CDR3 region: CASSRQQNTGELFF. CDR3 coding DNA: TGTGCCAGCAGTCGACAGCAGAACACCGGGGAGCTGTTTTTT. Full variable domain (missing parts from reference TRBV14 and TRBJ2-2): EAGVTQFPSHSVIEKGQTVTLRCDPISGHDNLYWYRRVMGKEIKFLLHFVKESKQDESGMPNNRFLAERTGGTYSTLKVQPAELEDSGVYFCASSRQQNTGELFFGEGSRLTVL.

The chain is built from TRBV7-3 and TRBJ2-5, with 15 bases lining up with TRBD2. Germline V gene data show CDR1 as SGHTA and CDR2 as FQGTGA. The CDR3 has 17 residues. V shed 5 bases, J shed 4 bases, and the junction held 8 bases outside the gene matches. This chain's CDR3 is CASSRGLAGGPGETQYF. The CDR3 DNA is TGTGCCAGCAGCCGTGGACTAGCGGGGGGGCCGGGAGAGACCCAGTACTTC.

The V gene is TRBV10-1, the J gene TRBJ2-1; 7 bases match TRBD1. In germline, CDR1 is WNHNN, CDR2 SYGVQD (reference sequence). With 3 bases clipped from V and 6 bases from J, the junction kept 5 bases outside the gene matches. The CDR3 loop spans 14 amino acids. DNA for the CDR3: TGCGCCAGCAGTGATGGGACAGCAGTCAATGAGCAGTTCTTC. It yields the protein CASSDGTAVNEQFF.

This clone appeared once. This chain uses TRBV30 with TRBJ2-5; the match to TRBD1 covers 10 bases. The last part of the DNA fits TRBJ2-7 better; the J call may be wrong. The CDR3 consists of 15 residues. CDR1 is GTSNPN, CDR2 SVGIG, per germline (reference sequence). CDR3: CAWSVWGTGVNEQYF. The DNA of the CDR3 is TGTGCCTGGAGTGTGTGGGGGACAGGGGTTAACGAGCAGTACTTC.

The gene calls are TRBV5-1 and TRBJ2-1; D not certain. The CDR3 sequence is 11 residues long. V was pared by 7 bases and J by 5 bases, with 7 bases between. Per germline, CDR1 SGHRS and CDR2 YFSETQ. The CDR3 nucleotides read TGCGCCAGCTCCAGGAACAATGAGCAGTTCTTC. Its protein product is CASSRNNEQFF.

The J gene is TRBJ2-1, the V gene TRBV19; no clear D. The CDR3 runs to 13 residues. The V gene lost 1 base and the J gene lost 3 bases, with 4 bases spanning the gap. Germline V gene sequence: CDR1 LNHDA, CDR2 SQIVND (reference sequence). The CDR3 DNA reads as TGTGCCAGTAGTATAGGTCTCTACAATGAGCAGTTCTTC. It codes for CASSIGLYNEQFF.

In DNA, the CDR3 is TGTGCCAGCAGCCAGGGGACAGGGCAAGGAAATTCACCCCTCCACTTT. Translation gives CASSQGTGQGNSPLHF. This rearrangement joins TRBV12-1 to TRBJ1-6; the tabulated D call, TRBD1, remains unverified against the DNA. TRBV12-1 is given as a pseudogene. The CDR3 runs 16 residues.

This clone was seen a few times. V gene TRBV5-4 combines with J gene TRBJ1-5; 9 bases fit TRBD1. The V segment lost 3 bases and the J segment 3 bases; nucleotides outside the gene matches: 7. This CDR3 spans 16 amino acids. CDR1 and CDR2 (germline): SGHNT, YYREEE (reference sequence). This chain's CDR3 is CASSSFGTGFNQPQHF. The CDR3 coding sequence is TGTGCCAGCAGCTCCTTCGGGACAGGGTTCAATCAGCCCCAGCATTTT.

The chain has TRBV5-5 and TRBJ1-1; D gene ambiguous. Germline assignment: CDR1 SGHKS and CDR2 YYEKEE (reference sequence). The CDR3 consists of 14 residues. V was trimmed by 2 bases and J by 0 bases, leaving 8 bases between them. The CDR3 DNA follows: TGTGCCAGCAGCTTCTATGACATGAACACTGAAGCTTTCTTT. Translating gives CASSFYDMNTEAFF.

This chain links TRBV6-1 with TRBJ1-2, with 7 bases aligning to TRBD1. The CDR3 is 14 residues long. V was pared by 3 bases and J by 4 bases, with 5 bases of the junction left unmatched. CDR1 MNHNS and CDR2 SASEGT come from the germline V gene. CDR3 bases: TGTGCCAGCAGTGACGGACAGGCCTCCTATGGCTACACCTTC. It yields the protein CASSDGQASYGYTF.

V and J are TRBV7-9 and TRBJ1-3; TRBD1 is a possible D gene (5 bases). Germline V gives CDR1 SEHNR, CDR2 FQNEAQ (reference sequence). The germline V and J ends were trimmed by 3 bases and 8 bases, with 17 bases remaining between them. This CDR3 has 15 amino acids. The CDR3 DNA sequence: TGTGCCAGCAGCTTCTCCGACAGCCCGTTTGACACCATATATTTT. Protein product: CASSFSDSPFDTIYF.

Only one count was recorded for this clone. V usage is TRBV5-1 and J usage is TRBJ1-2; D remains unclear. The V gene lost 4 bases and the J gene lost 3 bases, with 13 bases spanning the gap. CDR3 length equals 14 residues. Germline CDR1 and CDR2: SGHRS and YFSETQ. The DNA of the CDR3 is TGCGCCAGCAGCCCCGACGGGTTATACTATGGCTACACCTTC. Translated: CASSPDGLYYGYTF.